Presented here are 10 T cell receptor beta chains from one specimen sequenced in a study of blood T cell repertoires in COVID-19. Generated by immunoSEQ multiplex PCR, the TCRdb table keeps only in-frame clones and is missing some. The data contain approximately 80,000 clones, over 75% of them seen just once; the ten biggest clones take up 9.9%. Sequenced input: peripheral blood. Receptor source: a human donor in a cohort sampled during active COVID-19.

J is TRBJ1-4 and V is TRBV11-2, with D maybe TRBD1 (5 bases). The germline V gene encodes CDR1 SGHAT and CDR2 FQNNGV. Trimming took off 4 bases at V and 4 bases at J, with 16 bases between the two ends. This CDR3 has 16 residues. In nucleotides, the CDR3 is TGTGCCAGCAGCTCTGGGGTCCAAGGGGTTAATGAAAAACTGTTTTTT. Its translation: CASSSGVQGVNEKLFF.

The chain couples TRBV4-3 to TRBJ1-6, with TRBD1 identical over 8 bases. The CDR3 spans 16 residues. V was pared by 0 bases and J by 9 bases, with 7 bases of the junction left unmatched. Per germline, CDR1 LGHNA and CDR2 YSLEER. CDR3 sequence: CASSQEDRDMGSPLHF. CDR3 nucleotide sequence: TGCGCCAGCAGCCAAGAGGACAGGGATATGGGTTCACCCCTCCACTTT.

J is TRBJ2-7 and V is TRBV18; 8 bases are shared with TRBD2. This CDR3 is built from 15 residues. Looked up from germline, CDR1 is KGHSH and CDR2 is LQKENI. V was pared by 2 bases and J by 7 bases, with 10 bases of the junction left unmatched. CDR3 in amino acids: CASSPLASGSGEQYF. CDR3 sequence (DNA): TGTGCCAGCTCACCATTGGCTAGCGGGTCTGGGGAGCAGTACTTC.

The CDR3 DNA reads TGTGCCAGCAGCCAAGGACAGGGATATAACTATGGCTACACCTTC. Its translation: CASSQGQGYNYGYTF. J is TRBJ1-2 and V is TRBV3-1 (or the pseudogene TRBV3-2), with 7 bases fitting TRBD1. In germline, CDR1 is LGHDT, CDR2 YNNKEL (reference sequence). With V trimmed by 1 base and J by 1 base, 3 bases remained unmatched. This CDR3 spans 15 amino acids.

The chain recombines TRBV18 with TRBJ1-1; D possibly corresponds to TRBD1 (6 bases). From germline, CDR1 is KGHSH and CDR2 LQKENI. With 5 bases removed from V and 0 bases from J, the gap between germline ends came to 10 bases. The CDR3 consists of 14 residues. This chain's CDR3 is CASSSTGLNTEAFF. CDR3 nucleotides: TGTGCCAGCTCAAGTACAGGGCTGAACACTGAAGCTTTCTTT.

The V and J genes are TRBV6-5 and TRBJ2-2; a weak D match, TRBD1 (7 bases). The germline gives CDR1 MNHEY, CDR2 SVGAGI. V gave up 8 bases and J gave up 4 bases, with 11 bases separating them. The CDR3 spans 13 residues. The CDR3 protein is CASRQGGTGELFF. Written as DNA, the CDR3 is TGTGCCAGCCGTCAGGGGGGCACCGGGGAGCTGTTTTTT.

The chain joins TRBV27 to TRBJ2-2; 7 positions agree with TRBD1. Losses at the gene ends were 4 bases for V and 6 bases for J; bases not matched to a gene: 11. The CDR3 is 16 amino acids. Germline CDR1 is MNHEY and CDR2 is SMNVEV (reference sequence). This chain's CDR3 is CASSSRQGWKPGELFF. The DNA of the CDR3 is TGTGCCAGCAGTTCCAGACAGGGTTGGAAGCCCGGGGAGCTGTTTTTT.

The chain carries TRBV6-2 or TRBV6-3 and TRBJ2-3, with 7 bases that match TRBD1. The germline V gene has CDR1 MNHEY and CDR2 SVGEGT. Germline trimming cut 6 bases from V and 0 bases from J; bases unmatched to any gene: 9. This CDR3 contains 16 residues. The CDR3 protein is CASSLWDSPSTDTQYF. CDR3 sequence (DNA): TGTGCCAGCAGCTTGTGGGACAGCCCTAGCACAGATACGCAGTATTTT.

Only one count was recorded for this clone. The rearrangement joins TRBV6-5 to TRBJ1-1; 7 positions agree with TRBD1. The CDR3 runs to 15 residues. The V gene's germline CDR1 is MNHEY and CDR2 SVGAGI. V shed 3 bases, J shed 4 bases, and the junction held 8 bases outside the gene matches. The CDR3 sequence is CASSYSDRLSTEAFF. CDR3 DNA: TGTGCCAGCAGTTATTCGGACAGGTTGAGCACTGAAGCTTTCTTT.

This clone came up once. The V call is TRBV18, the J call TRBJ1-5; D possibly corresponds to TRBD1 (5 bases). Germline V CDR1 and CDR2: KGHSH, LQKENI. The CDR3 is 15 amino acids. V lost 3 bases and J 4 bases, leaving 13 bases between the germline ends. CDR3 sequence (DNA): TGTGCCAGCTCACCCGGCAGGGAGGGGAATCAGCCCCAGCATTTT. Protein: CASSPGREGNQPQHF. The complete variable domain, with remaining parts taken from reference TRBV18 and TRBJ1-5, reads NAGVMQNPRHLVRRRGQEARLRCSPMKGHSHVYWYRQLPEEGLKFMVYLQKENIIDESGMPKERFSAEFPKEGPSILRIQQVVRGDSAAYFCASSPGREGNQPQHFGDGTRLSIL.